The 16 T cell receptor beta chains in this list originate from one sample, sequenced in a study of T cell responses to AZD1222 COVID-19 vaccine. TCRdb's copy holds only in-frame clones and misses some; the assay was immunoSEQ multiplex PCR. Among around 130,000 clones, 93% were seen once, and the ten largest hold more than 2.5%. Source: peripheral blood, taken on day 0 of AZD1222 vaccination. The receptors were gathered from an adult in good health.

This chain links TRBV7-8 with TRBJ2-7; D uncertain. The CDR3 spans 14 residues. V was pared by 0 bases and J by 7 bases, with 13 bases between. Germline V gives CDR1 SGHVS, CDR2 FQNEAQ. In DNA form, the CDR3 reads TGTGCCAGCAGCTTAGCGGGCAGCGAATGGGAGCAGTACTTC. It codes for CASSLAGSEWEQYF.

This clone has more than one count but fewer than ten. This chain connects TRBV5-4 to TRBJ1-2; D might be TRBD1 (5 bases). Trimming cost V 2 bases and J 4 bases, with 9 bases left between them. Germline CDR1 reads SGHNT; CDR2 reads YYREEE (reference sequence). The CDR3 extends over 13 amino acids. CDR3 residues: CASSFPGLYGYTF. CDR3 nucleotides: TGTGCCAGCAGCTTCCCAGGGCTCTATGGCTACACCTTC.

This chain links TRBV5-1 with TRBJ1-2; tentative D call: TRBD1 (5 bases). CDR1 SGHRS and CDR2 YFSETQ come from the germline V gene. The length of the CDR3 is 15 residues. V dropped 4 bases and J dropped 3 bases, with 16 bases sitting between them. CDR3 DNA: TGCGCCAGCAGCCCCCAGCAGGGACTTTACTATGGCTACACCTTC. Protein sequence: CASSPQQGLYYGYTF.

The chain links TRBV6-5 to TRBJ2-7, with D perhaps TRBD1 (5 bases). In germline, CDR1 is MNHEY, CDR2 SVGAGI. V was clipped by 8 bases and J by 4 bases, with 12 bases between them. The CDR3 is 12 residues long. CDR3 loop: CASWGREYEQYF. The CDR3 region has the DNA TGTGCCAGCTGGGGCAGGGAATACGAGCAGTACTTC.

The chain carries TRBV18 and TRBJ2-1; 9 bases line up with TRBD1. In germline, CDR1 is KGHSH, CDR2 LQKENI. The CDR3 totals 14 residues. V gave up 2 bases and J gave up 8 bases; unmatched junction bases: 4. In DNA, the CDR3 is TGTGCCAGCTCACCATTGGGACAGGGTCATGAGCAGTTCTTC. This codes for CASSPLGQGHEQFF.

The chain has TRBV28 and TRBJ2-7; either TRBD1 or TRBD2 may fit D (5 bases each). The CDR3 has 14 residues. Deletions cut 6 bases from V and 2 bases from J, with 14 bases between. Looked up from germline, CDR1 is MDHEN and CDR2 is SYDVKM. CDR3 amino acids: CASRGKGRAYEQYF. The CDR3 DNA follows: TGTGCCAGCAGGGGAAAGGGGAGAGCCTACGAGCAGTACTTC.

The chain joins TRBV4-1 to TRBJ2-2, with D hard to call. Germline assignment: CDR1 MGHRA and CDR2 YSYEKL. This CDR3 region has 15 residues. Deletions cut 1 base from V and 6 bases from J, with 12 bases between. CDR3 protein: CASSQAPRFSGELFF. The CDR3 DNA is TGCGCCAGCAGCCAAGCTCCGAGGTTCTCCGGGGAGCTGTTTTTT.

The V and J genes are TRBV4-2 and TRBJ1-3; tentative D call: TRBD1 (6 bases). Germline CDR1 and CDR2: LGHNA and YNFKEQ. V was clipped by 5 bases and J by 4 bases, with 12 bases between them. This CDR3 has 14 residues. DNA of the CDR3: TGTGCCAGCAGCTCGGACAGATTAGGAAACACCATATATTTT. Translating gives CASSSDRLGNTIYF.

The chain uses TRBV14 and TRBJ2-2; the D is unclear. This CDR3 region has 12 residues. Germline values: CDR1 SGHDN, CDR2 FVKESK. V gave up 3 bases and J gave up 7 bases, with 6 bases separating them. CDR3 residues: CASSQGFGELFF. Written as DNA, the CDR3 is TGTGCCAGCAGCCAGGGTTTCGGGGAGCTGTTTTTT.

The V gene is TRBV7-2, the J gene TRBJ1-5, with D tentatively TRBD1 (6 bases). This CDR3 region has 14 residues. The V and J ends lost 3 bases and 4 bases respectively, with 10 bases between them. Germline CDR1 and CDR2: SGHTA and FQGNSA. Written as DNA, the CDR3 is TGTGCCAGCAGCTTTCGGACAGCAAATCAGCCCCAGCATTTT. It is translated as CASSFRTANQPQHF.

The chain uses TRBV27 and TRBJ2-1, with 7 bases identical to TRBD1. The V segment lost 6 bases and the J segment 2 bases; nucleotides outside the gene matches: 7. Germline loops: CDR1 MNHEY, CDR2 SMNVEV (reference sequence). CDR3 length equals 15 residues. The CDR3 region is CASRIQGKAYNEQFF. The CDR3 DNA sequence: TGTGCCAGCAGAATACAGGGGAAGGCCTACAATGAGCAGTTCTTC.

This chain connects TRBV15 to TRBJ1-2; D unresolved. V lost 0 bases and J 4 bases, leaving 3 bases between the germline ends. Germline V gene sequence: CDR1 LNHNV, CDR2 YYDKDF (reference sequence). The CDR3 is 12 residues long. The DNA of the CDR3 is TGTGCCACCAGCAGAGAGAGCTATGGCTACACCTTC. Amino acids: CATSRESYGYTF.

The chain links TRBV28 to TRBJ1-5; 8 bases match TRBD1. CDR3 length: 16 residues. Germline lookup yields CDR1 MDHEN and CDR2 SYDVKM. The trim removed 5 bases at V and 3 bases at J, leaving 9 bases unmatched. The CDR3 bases are TGTGCCAGCAGTCGGCACAGGGGGACAAACAATCAGCCCCAGCATTTT. As protein: CASSRHRGTNNQPQHF. The variable domain in full, completed from reference TRBV28 and TRBJ1-5, reads DVKVTQSSRYLVKRTGEKVFLECVQDMDHENMFWYRQDPGLGLRLIYFSYDVKMKEKGDIPEGYSVSREKKERFSLILESASTNQTSMYLCASSRHRGTNNQPQHFGDGTRLSIL.

V is TRBV6-5 and J is TRBJ1-2; 7 positions match TRBD1. V lost 7 bases and J lost 0; bases outside the gene matches: 5. CDR3 size: 14 residues. Germline-derived CDR1 and CDR2 are MNHEY and SVGAGI. The CDR3 DNA reads TGTGCCAGCACCCCAGACAGGGCTAACTATGGCTACACCTTC. Encoded protein: CASTPDRANYGYTF.

The chain combines TRBV5-1 with TRBJ1-2; 7 bases are a match to TRBD1. CDR1 and CDR2 (germline): SGHRS, YFSETQ. Trimming at V came to 4 bases and at J to 6 bases, leaving 3 bases not matched to a gene. This CDR3 has 12 residues. The CDR3 DNA reads TGCGCCAGCAGCGACAGGGTAAATGGCTACACCTTC. Protein: CASSDRVNGYTF.

The chain has TRBV4-1 and TRBJ2-1, with 10 nucleotides matching TRBD2. The CDR3 loop spans 14 amino acids. CDR1 and CDR2 (germline): MGHRA, YSYEKL. V shed 2 bases, J shed 7 bases, and the junction held 2 bases outside the gene matches. The CDR3 DNA is TGCGCCAGCAGCCAAAGCGGGAGGGTTAATGAGCAGTTCTTC. Residues: CASSQSGRVNEQFF.